A selection of T cell receptor beta chains follows, all from one sample in a study of ipilimumab plus nivolumab after autologous stem cell transplantation. Some clones are missing from TCRdb's copy, which holds only in-frame ones; the method was immunoSEQ multiplex PCR. This table holds some 43,000 clones, approximately 90% found once. The sample was PBMCs, taken in a trial of ipilimumab plus nivolumab as post-transplant consolidation. These receptors were taken from a male donor with multiple myeloma. Both conserved end residues are part of each CDR3. D genes are given only for firm matches. Size tells how often a clone was seen (once, few, many) or the class of an expanded clone, and some rows leave it out.

D	size	V	J	CDR3	DNA
TRBD1	NA	TRBV15	TRBJ2-1	CATSRDPGQDYNEQFF	TGTGCCACCAGCAGAGATCCCGGACAGGACTACAATGAGCAGTTCTTC
TRBD1	NA	TRBV28	TRBJ2-7	CASSTYGQAPAYEQYF	TGTGCCAGCAGTACTTACGGACAGGCGCCGGCGTACGAGCAGTACTTC
TRBD1	once	TRBV9	TRBJ1-3	CASSLTGGGNTIYF	TGTGCCAGCAGCTTGACAGGGGGGGGAAACACCATATATTTT
TRBD1	NA	TRBV23-1	TRBJ2-7	CATHPWDRGHEQYF	TGCGCCACTCACCCGTGGGACAGGGGGCATGAGCAGTACTTC
TRBD2	NA	TRBV5-1	TRBJ2-1	CASSRAGTSGNEQFF	TGCGCCAGCAGCCGTGCCGGGACTAGCGGCAATGAGCAGTTCTTC
NA	NA	TRBV5-1	TRBJ2-7	CASSLVGQASSYEQYF	TGCGCCAGCAGCTTGGTAGGGCAGGCGAGCTCCTACGAGCAGTACTTC
NA	NA	TRBV7-3	TRBJ1-2	CASSLSPGMDYGYTF	TGTGCCAGCAGCTTAAGCCCAGGGATGGACTATGGCTACACCTTC
TRBD2	NA	TRBV28	TRBJ2-3	CASSPPLAGAQDTQYF	TGTGCCAGCAGTCCGCCTCTAGCGGGAGCCCAAGATACGCAGTATTTT
NA	NA	TRBV6-5	TRBJ2-7	CASSPPGITYEQYF	TGTGCCAGCAGCCCCCCAGGGATTACCTACGAGCAGTACTTC
TRBD1	NA	TRBV7-9	TRBJ2-5	CASSSGTGGAQETQYF	TGTGCCAGCAGTTCTGGGACAGGGGGCGCACAAGAGACCCAGTACTTC
TRBD1	once	TRBV7-2	TRBJ1-1	CASSLRFTGQGTEAFF	TGTGCCAGCAGCCTAAGGTTCACGGGACAGGGCACTGAAGCTTTCTTT
NA	NA	TRBV7-2	TRBJ1-2	CASSLERGGVYVYGYTF	TGTGCCAGCAGCTTAGAACGTGGGGGGGTGTATGTTTATGGCTACACCTTC
NA	NA	TRBV5-1	TRBJ2-5	CASSLEETQYF	TGCGCCAGCAGCTTGGAAGAGACCCAGTACTTC
NA	NA	TRBV19	TRBJ2-5	CASSITRGFFPETQYF	TGTGCCAGTAGTATTACCAGGGGATTCTTCCCAGAGACCCAGTACTTC
TRBD1	few	TRBV19	TRBJ1-2	CASSIDRGRGGYTF	TGTGCCAGTAGTATAGACAGGGGGCGCGGCGGCTACACCTTC
NA	NA	TRBV10-1	TRBJ2-5	CASSEARAPQETQYF	TGCGCCAGCAGTGAAGCCAGGGCACCCCAAGAGACCCAGTACTTC
TRBD1	NA	TRBV27	TRBJ2-2	CASSSQGKEGELFF	TGTGCCAGCAGTTCACAGGGGAAAGAGGGGGAGCTGTTTTTT
NA	NA	TRBV21-1	TRBJ2-7	CASSKPKAGILRRYYEQYF	TGTGCCAGCAGCAAACCCAAGGCAGGTATTCTCCGACGTTACTACGAGCAGTACTTC
NA	once	TRBV7-3	TRBJ1-5	CASSSDGTNQPQHF	TGTGCCAGCAGCTCAGACGGTACCAATCAGCCCCAGCATTTT
TRBD1	NA	TRBV5-1	TRBJ2-7	CASSFWDSTYEQYF	TGCGCCAGCAGCTTTTGGGACAGCACCTACGAGCAGTACTTC
NA	NA	TRBV9	TRBJ2-2	CASSARPGANTGELFF	TGTGCCAGCAGCGCACGTCCGGGGGCAAACACCGGGGAGCTGTTTTTT
NA	NA	TRBV4-3	TRBJ2-7	CASSHHYEQYF	TGCGCCAGCAGCCACCATTACGAGCAGTACTTC
TRBD1	NA	TRBV11-3	TRBJ2-5	CASSLGQGEAETQYF	TGTGCCAGCAGCTTGGGACAGGGGGAGGCGGAGACCCAGTACTTC
NA	NA	TRBV18	TRBJ1-5	CASSPDSMDVGWGQPQHF	TGTGCCAGCTCCCCGGATTCTATGGACGTCGGTTGGGGTCAGCCCCAGCATTTT
NA	NA	TRBV5-5	TRBJ2-5	CASSLGLLETQYF	TGTGCCAGCAGCTTGGGACTTCTCGAGACCCAGTACTTC
NA	NA	TRBV19	TRBJ1-5	CASSIDGGGISNQPQHF	TGTGCCAGTAGTATAGACGGCGGAGGAATTAGCAATCAGCCCCAGCATTTT
TRBD1	NA	TRBV9	TRBJ1-1	CASSVALGDRAGTEAFF	TGTGCCAGCAGCGTAGCTTTAGGGGACAGGGCGGGCACTGAAGCTTTCTTT
TRBD1	NA	TRBV27	TRBJ2-3	CASSLWATGITDTQYF	TGTGCCAGCAGTTTATGGGCGACAGGGATCACAGATACGCAGTATTTT
NA	NA	TRBV25-1	TRBJ1-2	CASTGGSTVYGYTF	TGTGCCAGCACCGGCGGGTCGACGGTGTATGGCTACACCTTC
TRBD1	NA	TRBV2	TRBJ1-2	CASSENRGGNYGYTF	TGTGCCAGCAGTGAAAACAGGGGTGGGAACTATGGCTACACCTTC
NA	NA	TRBV19	TRBJ2-2	CASSHPVLPGELFF	TGTGCCAGTAGCCACCCGGTCCTTCCCGGGGAGCTGTTTTTT
NA	NA	TRBV21-1	TRBJ1-3	CASSKGGVTGNTIYF	TGTGCCAGCAGCAAAGGGGGGGTCACTGGAAACACCATATATTTT
NA	NA	TRBV19	TRBJ1-3	CASSTTRLGNTIYF	TGTGCCAGTAGTACCACCCGGCTCGGAAACACCATATATTTT
NA	NA	TRBV27	TRBJ1-5	CASRNREDQPQHF	TGTGCCAGCAGAAACAGGGAGGATCAGCCCCAGCATTTT
NA	NA	TRBV19	TRBJ1-5	CASSTSNGKQGGQPQHF	TGTGCCAGTAGTACGAGTAACGGGAAACAGGGAGGTCAGCCCCAGCATTTT
TRBD1	NA	TRBV15	TRBJ2-3	CATGQGVDTQYF	TGTGCCACCGGACAGGGAGTAGATACGCAGTATTTT
TRBD1	NA	TRBV15	TRBJ1-6	CATSTGDRAGSPLHF	TGTGCCACCAGCACAGGGGACAGGGCGGGGTCACCCCTCCACTTT
TRBD1	NA	TRBV2	TRBJ1-2	CASCETGALYGYTF	TGTGCCAGCTGCGAGACAGGGGCCCTTTATGGCTACACCTTC
TRBD1	NA	TRBV5-1	TRBJ2-3	CASSFDRGRDTQYF	TGCGCCAGCAGCTTCGACAGGGGCAGAGATACGCAGTATTTT
NA	NA	TRBV2	TRBJ2-1	CASSERDGSQFF	TGTGCCAGCAGTGAGCGGGACGGGAGCCAGTTCTTC
NA	NA	TRBV19	TRBJ1-1	CASSPPLRGDTEAFF	TGTGCCAGTAGTCCTCCTCTCCGGGGGGACACTGAAGCTTTCTTT
TRBD2	NA	TRBV15	TRBJ2-2	CATSLAGVTGELFF	TGTGCCACCAGCCTAGCGGGAGTCACCGGGGAGCTGTTTTTT